What follows is one T cell receptor beta chain and its context. Other DNA sequences within the sample encode an identical CDR3. This sample is drawn from a study of blood T cell repertoires in COVID-19. Study background: Donors in the United States, Italy and Spain gave samples during acute or convalescent COVID-19.

Authors' analysis steps: The assay estimated nucleated cells by amplifying reference gene primers. The method was immunoSEQ multiplex PCR; TCRdb's version includes in-frame clones alone and lacks a portion of them. The V and J calls and clone size come from that table; D and trimming were worked out from the DNA. The sample lists approximately 350,000 clones; around 89% were seen once. Trimming removed 3 bases from V and 1 base from J, with 10 bases in between. The length of the CDR3 is 14 residues. The germline gives CDR1 MNHEY, CDR2 SMNVEV (reference sequence). The gene calls are TRBV27 and TRBJ2-7; D possibly corresponds to TRBD1 (6 bases). The sequenced sample consisted of peripheral blood. The clonotype was recovered from a man in his forties with acute or convalescent COVID-19. CDR3 nucleotide sequence: TGTGCCAGCAGTTTCGGCACAGGGTCCTACGAGCAGTACTTC. Protein product: CASSFGTGSYEQYF.